One sample yielded the 27 T cell receptor beta chains listed below, sequenced in a study of T cell responses to AZD1222 COVID-19 vaccine. The method was immunoSEQ multiplex PCR; TCRdb's version includes in-frame clones alone and lacks a portion of them. The table has 120,000 or so clones, nearly 90% seen once. This sample comprised peripheral blood, obtained on day 0 of AZD1222 vaccination. The receptors stem from an adult in good health.

The chain employs TRBV2 and TRBJ2-1; 9 nucleotides line up with TRBD1. The CDR3 is made up of 16 amino acids. V was pared by 6 bases and J by 3 bases, with 9 bases of the junction left unmatched. The V gene's germline CDR1 is SNHLY and CDR2 FYNNEI. CDR3 sequence: CASSRSGTGFYNEQFF. CDR3 coding DNA: TGTGCCAGCAGCCGCTCCGGGACAGGGTTCTACAATGAGCAGTTCTTC.

The chain recombines TRBV28 with TRBJ2-1, with 11 bases fitting TRBD2. Germline V gives CDR1 MDHEN, CDR2 SYDVKM. The CDR3 is 18 residues long. After removal of 7 bases from V and 1 base from J, the junction contained 12 bases not matched to a gene. CDR3 residues: CASIRLAGIFRSYNEQFF. The DNA of the CDR3 is TGTGCCAGCATTCGACTAGCGGGGATATTTCGGTCCTACAATGAGCAGTTCTTC.

This chain connects TRBV25-1 to TRBJ1-1; D is uncertain. V was pared by 2 bases and J by 3 bases, with 4 bases between. The CDR3 sequence is 12 residues long. Germline-derived CDR1 and CDR2 are MGHDK and SYGVNS. For the CDR3, the DNA is TGTGCCAGCAGTGAAGTACACACTGAAGCTTTCTTT. It encodes CASSEVHTEAFF.

This rearrangement joins TRBV3-1 (or the pseudogene TRBV3-2) to TRBJ1-2; no reliable D call. Per germline, CDR1 LGHDT and CDR2 YNNKEL (reference sequence). The CDR3 is 12 amino acids. V lost 1 base and J 8 bases, leaving 8 bases between the germline ends. The CDR3 DNA sequence: TGTGCCAGCAGCCAAGTATCCCGCGGCTACACCTTC. Translating it yields CASSQVSRGYTF.

The chain combines TRBV30 with TRBJ1-6; D call uncertain. Per the germline V gene, CDR1 is GTSNPN and CDR2 is SVGIG (reference sequence). The CDR3 runs 13 residues. With 1 base removed from V and 5 bases from J, the gap between germline ends came to 6 bases. CDR3 coding DNA: TGTGCCTGGAGTGGTCAGCATAATTCACCCCTCCACTTT. It codes for CAWSGQHNSPLHF.

The chain employs TRBV6-6 and TRBJ2-5; 10 bases are a match to TRBD2. The CDR3 contains 19 residues. V gave up 6 bases and J gave up 5 bases; unmatched junction bases: 21. Germline loops: CDR1 MNHNY, CDR2 SVGAGI (reference sequence). The CDR3 DNA is TGTGCCAGCAGCTATCACCCCCCCCTGAGCGGGAGGGCCATGGAGACCCAGTACTTC. It translates to CASSYHPPLSGRAMETQYF.

CDR3 bases: TGTGCCAGCAGTGAAGCGAGGGGACAGGTCAACACCGGGGAGCTGTTTTTT. This sequence encodes CASSEARGQVNTGELFF. J is TRBJ2-2 and V is TRBV2, with 8 bases matching TRBD1. This CDR3 has 17 amino acids. Germline-derived CDR1 and CDR2 are SNHLY and FYNNEI. Trimming cost V 0 bases and J 2 bases; bases outside gene matches: 5.

The chain employs TRBV28 and TRBJ2-7; the D gene could be TRBD1 or TRBD2 (5 bases each). The CDR3 consists of 14 residues. V lost 6 bases and J lost 0, with 12 bases in between. Germline lookup yields CDR1 MDHEN and CDR2 SYDVKM. The CDR3 protein is CASSLGVISYEQYF. The CDR3, as DNA: TGTGCCAGCAGCCTGGGGGTCATCTCCTACGAGCAGTACTTC.

DNA of the CDR3: TGTGCCAGCTCACCACCAGGTTACACCTTC. Amino acid sequence: CASSPPGYTF. The chain has TRBV18 and TRBJ1-2; unclear D gene. Germline CDR1 KGHSH, CDR2 LQKENI. Between the trimmed V and J ends, which lost 0 bases and 11 bases, there was a span of 4 bases. There are 10 residues in the CDR3.

The chain couples TRBV19 to TRBJ2-7, with 9 bases matching TRBD1. The CDR3 sequence is 13 residues long. With 10 bases clipped from V and 2 bases from J, the junction kept 6 bases outside the gene matches. CDR1 and CDR2 from the germline V gene are LNHDA and SQIVND (reference sequence). The CDR3 loop is CATRTGETYEQYF. CDR3 in DNA: TGTGCCACCCGGACAGGGGAAACCTACGAGCAGTACTTC.

This clone came up once. V gene TRBV14 combines with J gene TRBJ2-7, with TRBD2 matching 8 bases. V shed 6 bases and J 1 base; nucleotides not matched to a gene: 5. The CDR3 consists of 14 residues. Germline CDR1 and CDR2: SGHDN and FVKESK. The CDR3 loop is CASRVSGTSYEQYF. The DNA for the CDR3 is TGTGCCAGCAGGGTTAGCGGGACTTCCTACGAGCAGTACTTC.

The chain recombines TRBV15 with TRBJ2-1; possible D gene TRBD2, 5 bases. V gave up 0 bases and J gave up 0 bases, with 9 bases separating them. CDR3 length: 16 residues. Germline values: CDR1 LNHNV, CDR2 YYDKDF (reference sequence). The CDR3 protein is CATSRDVGSSYNEQFF. CDR3 DNA: TGTGCCACCAGCAGAGATGTAGGGAGCTCCTACAATGAGCAGTTCTTC.

This clone was observed a single time. V and J are TRBV27 and TRBJ2-7; no firm D call. V gave up 0 bases and J gave up 0 bases, with 3 bases separating them. The germline V gene encodes CDR1 MNHEY and CDR2 SMNVEV (reference sequence). There are 13 residues in the CDR3. CDR3 sequence: CASSLSDSYEQYF. The CDR3 DNA reads TGTGCCAGCAGTTTATCAGACTCCTACGAGCAGTACTTC.

This rearrangement joins TRBV11-2 to TRBJ1-3; 11 bases map to TRBD1. CDR1 and CDR2 (germline): SGHAT, FQNNGV. This CDR3 spans 16 amino acids. Trimming took 4 bases from V and 2 from J; bases not matched to a gene: 4. CDR3 region: CASSSGTGGAGNTIYF. The DNA for the CDR3 is TGTGCCAGCAGCTCCGGGACAGGGGGAGCTGGAAACACCATATATTTT.

The chain joins TRBV5-1 to TRBJ2-7; D possibly corresponds to TRBD1 (6 bases). The length of the CDR3 is 14 residues. Trimming took off 7 bases at V and 4 bases at J, with 18 bases between the two ends. Germline V lookup: CDR1 SGHRS, CDR2 YFSETQ. The CDR3 coding sequence is TGCGCCAGCGCTCAAACAGGGACGCCTTACGAGCAGTACTTC. Amino acid sequence: CASAQTGTPYEQYF.

This chain connects TRBV10-1 to TRBJ1-6; unclear D gene. This CDR3 region has 13 residues. Deletions cut 4 bases from V and 12 bases from J, with 13 bases between. The V gene's germline CDR1 is WNHNN and CDR2 SYGVQD (reference sequence). The CDR3 is CASSARGREPLHF. The CDR3 DNA sequence: TGCGCCAGCAGTGCGAGAGGGAGAGAACCCCTCCACTTT.

The chain recombines TRBV7-7 with TRBJ2-5; maybe TRBD1 (5 bases). Germline CDR1 and CDR2: SSHAT and FNYEAQ (reference sequence). CDR3 size: 15 residues. Deletions cut 0 bases from V and 1 base from J, with 9 bases between. CDR3 amino acids: CASSLAGTGQETQYF. CDR3 in DNA: TGTGCCAGCAGCTTAGCGGGCACAGGCCAAGAGACCCAGTACTTC.

The J gene is TRBJ1-1, the V gene TRBV2; 8 bases align to TRBD1. The J segment lost 4 bases and the V segment lost 6 bases, leaving 7 bases of the junction unmatched. This CDR3 has 14 residues. Per germline, CDR1 SNHLY and CDR2 FYNNEI. The CDR3 here is CASRPITGGTEAFF. CDR3 nucleotides: TGTGCCAGCAGACCTATTACAGGGGGCACTGAAGCTTTCTTT.

CDR3 in DNA: TGTGCCAGCAGTCCAAGGGGCACAGATACGCAGTATTTT. This encodes CASSPRGTDTQYF. The V and J genes are TRBV12-3 or TRBV12-4 and TRBJ2-3; D remains unclear. The CDR3 spans 13 residues. V lost 5 bases to trimming and J lost 1 base, with 7 bases between them.

The V gene is TRBV6-2 or TRBV6-3, the J gene TRBJ1-2; D may be TRBD1 (5 bases). CDR3 length: 16 amino acids. Trimming stripped 2 bases from V and 2 bases from J, with 15 bases between. Germline loops: CDR1 MNHEY, CDR2 SVGEGT. The CDR3 DNA reads TGTGCCAGCAGTTACCCGACCGGGACGGTGAACTATGGCTACACCTTC. It specifies CASSYPTGTVNYGYTF.

In this sample, this clone turned up once. The genes are TRBV7-2 and TRBJ1-5; D might be TRBD1 (6 bases). Trimming shortened V by 1 base and J by 6 bases, and 13 bases separated the two germline ends. Per germline, CDR1 SGHTA and CDR2 FQGNSA. The CDR3 has 15 residues. The CDR3 DNA sequence: TGTGCCAGCAGCTTAGACGGGGGCGGAAGTCAGCCCCAGCATTTT. Its protein product is CASSLDGGGSQPQHF.

The sample holds a few counts of this clone. The chain carries TRBV7-2 and TRBJ1-5, with 10 bases identical to TRBD1. Trimming at V came to 5 bases and at J to 7 bases, leaving 2 bases not matched to a gene. The CDR3 covers 13 residues. Germline V lookup: CDR1 SGHTA, CDR2 FQGNSA. CDR3 sequence (DNA): TGTGCCAGCAGCCTGACAGGGGGCCAGCCCCAGCATTTT. As protein: CASSLTGGQPQHF.

The CDR3 DNA follows: TGTGCCAGTAGTATATTTAGCATCGCCGGGGAGCTGTTTTTT. Translated, it gives CASSIFSIAGELFF. The V gene is TRBV19, the J gene TRBJ2-2; no clear D gene. CDR1 LNHDA and CDR2 SQIVND come from the germline V gene (reference sequence). Trimming cost V 2 bases and J 6 bases, with 10 bases left between them. CDR3 length equals 14 residues.

The chain recombines TRBV7-9 with TRBJ1-4; 9 positions agree with TRBD1. The CDR3 sequence is 14 residues long. The J segment lost 7 bases and the V segment lost 6 bases, leaving 6 bases of the junction unmatched. In germline, CDR1 is SEHNR, CDR2 FQNEAQ (reference sequence). CDR3 amino acids: CASSTGGGGEKLFF. CDR3 nucleotides: TGTGCCAGCAGTACAGGGGGCGGAGGTGAAAAACTGTTTTTT.

The CDR3 reads CASRNSLSPSGDYNEQFF. CDR3 in DNA: TGTGCCAGCAGAAACTCTCTATCACCTAGCGGGGACTACAATGAGCAGTTCTTC. The chain combines TRBV28 with TRBJ2-1; TRBD2 aligns across 9 bases. The V gene's germline CDR1 is MDHEN and CDR2 SYDVKM. V lost 6 bases to trimming and J lost 3 bases; unmatched junction nucleotides: 15. CDR3 length: 18 amino acids.

The genes are TRBV7-6 and TRBJ2-3, with 11 bases identical to TRBD2. Germline V gene data show CDR1 as SGHVS and CDR2 as FNYEAQ. The CDR3 loop spans 16 amino acids. V lost 2 bases, J lost 7 bases, and 8 bases stayed unmatched. The CDR3 DNA reads TGTGCCAGCAGCTTAACTAGCGGGGGCGTATCAAATACGCAGTATTTT. It encodes CASSLTSGGVSNTQYF. Full variable domain (outside the CDR3, taken from reference TRBV7-6 and TRBJ2-3): GAGVSQSPRYKVTKRGQDVALRCDPISGHVSLYWYRQALGQGPEFLTYFNYEAQQDKSGLPNDRFSAERPEGSISTLTIQRTEQRDSAMYRCASSLTSGGVSNTQYFGPGTRLTVL.

The gene calls are TRBV3-1 (or the pseudogene TRBV3-2) and TRBJ1-6, with D hard to call. Germline assignment: CDR1 LGHDT and CDR2 YNNKEL (reference sequence). Trimming pared 3 bases from V and 14 bases from J, leaving 11 bases between. The CDR3 covers 12 residues. The CDR3 sequence: CASSQDQLALHF. CDR3 coding DNA: TGTGCCAGCAGCCAGGACCAGTTGGCCCTCCACTTT.